This T cell receptor beta chain derives from a study of blood T cell repertoires in COVID-19. Background on the study: Acute and convalescent COVID-19 samples came from the United States, Italy and Spain. The cDNA or gDNA used as material had been derived from T cells, B-cell-depleted T cells, or PBMCs.

The CDR3 has 14 residues. The germline V and J ends were trimmed by 0 bases and 5 bases, with 8 bases remaining between them. Germline V lookup: CDR1 LGHNA, CDR2 YNFKEQ. Original processing notes: Amplification from reference gene primers served as the basis for estimated nucleated cell counts. The data were produced by immunoSEQ multiplex PCR, yet TCRdb's version contains in-frame clones alone and is incomplete. From that table come the V and J calls and clone size; the DNA was used to work out D and trimming. Seen here are 120,000 or so clones, 70% to 80% observed once, and the top ten hold roughly 35%.

The source is a man aged 40-50 years with active or convalescent COVID-19. Sequencing input: peripheral blood. The gene calls are TRBV4-2 and TRBJ1-5; perhaps TRBD1 as D (5 bases). The CDR3, as DNA: TGTGCCAGCAGCCAAGAGGCCAGGGATCAGCCCCAGCATTTT. It is translated as CASSQEARDQPQHF.